This T cell receptor (beta chain) derives from a study of regulatory T cells in long-lasting Graves disease. Germline loops: CDR1 LNHDA, CDR2 SQIVND (reference sequence). Trimming removed 4 bases at V and 4 bases at J, with 16 bases between. This CDR3 is built from 15 residues. As to time point: newly diagnosed GD, antithyroid drugs for less than 3 months. Following extraction of RNA from PBMCs, that RNA was used to make the TCR library. Construction of TCR beta libraries relied on iRepertoire HTBI primers and on Arm-PCR targeting CDR3 regions. TCRdb recomputed calls from the multiplex PCR reads with MiXCR, one row per CDR3 protein. The sample has some 400,000 distinct CDR3 sequences, more than 12% seen once. A few counts support this clonotype. Antigen unknown. Study observations and caveats: Repertoires from persistent disease leaned toward TRBV28, TRBJ1-2 and TRBJ2-5.

Separately, the same data were catalogued under a study of T cells in Graves' hyperthyroidism and ophthalmopathy. From that report: Exclusion of patients followed from uncontrolled infection, other autoimmune disease, pregnancy or lactation. The study used the HTBI primer set for a first-round RT-PCR of the TCR CDR3.

This chain joins TRBV19 and TRBJ1-2; TRBD1 is a possible D gene (5 bases). The clonotype originates from a woman aged 25 to 39 with Graves disease. The material was peripheral blood mononuclear cells (PBMCs), obtained at new diagnosis, from a patient treated with antithyroid drugs. CDR3 region: CASSTTGTWPYGYTF. The CDR3 DNA reads TGTGCCAGTAGTACCACAGGAACCTGGCCCTATGGCTACACCTTC.